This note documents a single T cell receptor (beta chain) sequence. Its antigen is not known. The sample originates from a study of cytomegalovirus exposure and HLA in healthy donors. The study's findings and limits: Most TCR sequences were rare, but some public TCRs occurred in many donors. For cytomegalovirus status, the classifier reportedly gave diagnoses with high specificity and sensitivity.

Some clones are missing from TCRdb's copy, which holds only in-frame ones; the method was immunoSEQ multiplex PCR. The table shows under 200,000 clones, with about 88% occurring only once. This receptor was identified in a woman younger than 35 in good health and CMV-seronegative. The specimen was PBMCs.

This chain's CDR3 is CASSVGGQGYGYTF. DNA for the CDR3: TGCGCCAGCAGCGTGGGGGGACAGGGCTATGGCTACACCTTC. The chain carries TRBV5-1 and TRBJ1-2; 9 bases are shared with TRBD1. Germline V gives CDR1 SGHRS, CDR2 YFSETQ. J gave up 4 bases and V 4 bases, and 5 bases lay outside the gene matches. The CDR3 runs 14 residues.